This TCR beta chain was obtained from a study of blood T cell repertoires in COVID-19. Study information: Whether acute or convalescent, the COVID-19 samples came from the United States, Italy and Spain.

Authors' methods: Scientists estimated how many nucleated cells there were by amplifying reference gene primers. The table came from immunoSEQ multiplex PCR; TCRdb's copy has only in-frame clones and leaves some out. V and J calls plus clone size are reproduced from that table; the DNA served to infer D and trimming. Seen here are 150,000 or so clones, 85% to 90% observed once, and the top ten hold roughly 6.6%. Trimming removed 5 bases from V and 4 bases from J; junction bases left unmatched: 23. CDR1 LGHDT and CDR2 YNNKEL come from the germline V gene (reference sequence). CDR3 length: 20 amino acids.

This chain connects TRBV3-1 (or the pseudogene TRBV3-2) to TRBJ2-1; 7 bases agree with TRBD2. This TCR was sampled from a man at least 80 years old with acute or convalescent COVID-19. The material sequenced was peripheral blood. CDR3 in DNA: TGTGCCAGCAGCTCAAACTCTAGCGGAAATGGACCTCGCGTTTACAATGAGCAGTTCTTC. Protein: CASSSNSSGNGPRVYNEQFF.